One sample yielded the 30 T cell receptor beta chains listed below, sequenced in a study of T-cell reconstitution after alpha-beta-depleted transplantation in children. A library of TCRbeta sequences, prepared with unique molecular identifiers, was generated. TCRdb reanalysed the PCR reads using MiXCR and keeps one entry per CDR3 protein. The sample gives about 250,000 distinct CDR3 sequences, 20% to 30% of which show up once; around 4.8% is in the top ten. Sequences were derived from PBMCs, mostly from graft donor cells, sampled 360 days after TCRalphabeta/CD19-depleted stem cell transplant. The source of these receptors is a female patient between 2 and 15 years old who had a stem cell transplant for congenital amegakaryocytic thrombocytopenia, so the T cells may come from the graft donor.

This rearrangement joins TRBV12-3 or TRBV12-4 to TRBJ2-5; D is ambiguous. The CDR3 has 13 amino acids. Trimming stripped 10 bases from V and 1 base from J, with 13 bases between. The CDR3 sequence is CATSVGSQETQYF. CDR3 DNA: TGTGCCACCAGCGTAGGCAGCCAAGAGACCCAGTACTTC.

In its sample, this clonotype was seen a few times. The chain recombines TRBV10-1 with TRBJ2-7; 11 bases align to TRBD1. This CDR3 region has 15 residues. Germline trimming cut 3 bases from V and 4 bases from J; bases unmatched to any gene: 5. Germline CDR1 and CDR2: WNHNN and SYGVQD (reference sequence). The DNA of the CDR3 is TGCGCCAGCAGTGACCGGGACAGGGGGTCATACGAGCAGTACTTC. This codes for CASSDRDRGSYEQYF.

The rearrangement uses TRBV6-1 and TRBJ2-5, with D possibly matching TRBD2 (6 bases). Germline assignment: CDR1 MNHNS and CDR2 SASEGT. The CDR3 loop spans 15 amino acids. Trimming removed 9 bases at V and 3 bases at J, with 20 bases between. In nucleotides, the CDR3 is TGTGCCAGTGCCGATGCGCCGGGGGTCGAAGAGACCCAGTACTTC. Its protein product is CASADAPGVEETQYF.

The count of this clonotype is one. CDR3 residues: CAWSVQRTAQETQYF. The CDR3 coding sequence is TGTGCCTGGAGTGTACAGAGGACAGCACAAGAGACCCAGTACTTC. The rearrangement links TRBV30 to TRBJ2-5; a possible D gene is TRBD1 (6 bases). This CDR3 region has 15 residues. Germline V CDR1 and CDR2: GTSNPN, SVGIG (reference sequence). Trimming took off 0 bases at V and 2 bases at J, with 13 bases between the two ends.

The rearrangement uses TRBV2 and TRBJ2-7, with D perhaps matching TRBD1 or TRBD2 (5 bases each). Germline-derived CDR1 and CDR2 are SNHLY and FYNNEI. Trimming removed 6 bases at V and 4 bases at J, with 13 bases between. The CDR3 consists of 13 residues. The CDR3 DNA follows: TGTGCCAGCAGAATCGGGGCCCGATACGAGCAGTACTTC. Amino acids: CASRIGARYEQYF.

This clonotype was counted many times. V is TRBV4-3 and J is TRBJ1-6; D unclear. Germline assignment: CDR1 LGHNA and CDR2 YSLEER. The CDR3 sequence is 15 residues long. The germline V and J ends were trimmed by 0 bases and 15 bases, with 18 bases remaining between them. The CDR3 protein is CASSQDISPIFRLHF. The CDR3 DNA sequence: TGCGCCAGCAGCCAAGATATTTCGCCAATCTTCCGCCTCCACTTT.

This clonotype has more than one count but fewer than ten. The rearrangement links TRBV5-1 to TRBJ2-7; D call uncertain. Trimming shortened V by 0 bases and J by 4 bases, and 17 bases separated the two germline ends. This CDR3 region has 16 residues. Per germline, CDR1 SGHRS and CDR2 YFSETQ. The CDR3: CASSLVKAGDGYEQYF. In nucleotides, the CDR3 is TGCGCCAGCAGCTTGGTTAAGGCAGGAGATGGGTACGAGCAGTACTTC.

This clonotype was detected only a few times. The J gene is TRBJ2-3, the V gene TRBV28; D remains ambiguous. Per the germline V gene, CDR1 is MDHEN and CDR2 is SYDVKM. The CDR3 totals 14 residues. The V end was cut by 1 base, the J end by 2 bases, with 7 bases between. The CDR3 region is CASSLFPNTDTQYF. Written as DNA, the CDR3 is TGTGCCAGCAGTTTATTCCCAAACACAGATACGCAGTATTTT.

J is TRBJ2-7 and V is TRBV4-1; D may be TRBD1 or TRBD2 (5 bases each). Germline CDR1 is MGHRA and CDR2 is YSYEKL. This CDR3 has 14 amino acids. V was clipped by 3 bases and J by 2 bases, with 11 bases between them. The CDR3 sequence is CASSQPGTTYEQYF. Here the CDR3 DNA reads TGCGCCAGCAGCCAGCCCGGGACCACCTACGAGCAGTACTTC.

This clonotype has ten or more counts. As DNA, the CDR3 is TGTGCCAGCAGCCCTGACGGAGGGGGCTACGAGCAGTACTTC. It encodes CASSPDGGGYEQYF. The chain joins TRBV7-9 to TRBJ2-7; D possibly matches TRBD1 or TRBD2 (6 bases each). This CDR3 contains 14 residues. Per germline, CDR1 SEHNR and CDR2 FQNEAQ (reference sequence). V was trimmed by 5 bases and J by 3 bases, leaving 14 bases between them.

This clonotype was observed many times. The chain joins TRBV28 to TRBJ2-3; D is uncertain. The germline V gene has CDR1 MDHEN and CDR2 SYDVKM. The length of the CDR3 is 12 residues. V dropped 4 bases and J dropped 2 bases, with 4 bases sitting between them. This CDR3 is CASSSNTDTQYF. The CDR3 coding sequence is TGTGCCAGCAGTTCCAACACAGATACGCAGTATTTT.

The rearrangement uses TRBV7-2 and TRBJ2-3, with a tentative D call TRBD2 (6 bases). V shed 4 bases and J shed 0 bases, with 14 bases lying between them. Per the germline V gene, CDR1 is SGHTA and CDR2 is FQGNSA. This CDR3 contains 16 residues. The CDR3 region is CASSSRGAGSTDTQYF. The CDR3 nucleotides are TGTGCCAGCAGCTCTAGAGGGGCGGGGAGCACAGATACGCAGTATTTT.

The rearrangement joins TRBV10-3 to TRBJ1-1; D remains ambiguous. This CDR3 contains 15 residues. Germline CDR1 reads ENHRY; CDR2 reads SYGVKD. Between the trimmed V and J ends, which lost 0 bases and 3 bases, there was a span of 11 bases. In nucleotides, the CDR3 is TGTGCCATCAGTGAGTCCATAGGAGCCTACACTGAAGCTTTCTTT. The encoded protein is CAISESIGAYTEAFF.

A few counts support this clonotype. This chain joins TRBV20-1 and TRBJ2-7, with TRBD1 as a possible D gene (5 bases). V lost 1 base and J 1 base, leaving 8 bases between the germline ends. This CDR3 spans 13 amino acids. Germline CDR1 DFQATT, CDR2 SNEGSKA (reference sequence). CDR3 DNA sequence: TGCAGTGCTAGAGTTGACAGATCCTACGAGCAGTACTTC. This gives the protein CSARVDRSYEQYF.

In its sample, this clonotype was seen a few times. V usage is TRBV7-9 and J usage is TRBJ1-5, with a possible D match to TRBD1 (5 bases). Germline CDR1 reads SEHNR; CDR2 reads FQNEAQ (reference sequence). V was clipped by 5 bases and J by 8 bases, with 22 bases between them. The CDR3 sequence is 16 residues long. The CDR3 here is CASSLPGTGVRKPQHF. DNA of the CDR3: TGTGCCAGCAGCCTACCTGGGACGGGAGTTAGGAAGCCCCAGCATTTT.

V and J are TRBV7-6 and TRBJ2-3; D is unresolved. The ends were cut back, 0 bases at V and 3 bases at J, with 4 bases in the middle. CDR3 length: 13 amino acids. The germline V gene has CDR1 SGHVS and CDR2 FNYEAQ. The CDR3 here is CASSLAVTDTQYF. Written as DNA, the CDR3 is TGTGCCAGCAGCTTAGCGGTGACAGATACGCAGTATTTT.

The chain links TRBV5-1 to TRBJ2-7, with 8 bases fitting TRBD2. The CDR3 is made up of 14 amino acids. CDR1 SGHRS and CDR2 YFSETQ come from the germline V gene. V dropped 2 bases and J dropped 2; count of bases not matched to a gene: 3. The CDR3: CASSFARGAYEQYF. CDR3 DNA: TGCGCCAGCAGCTTTGCGCGGGGGGCCTACGAGCAGTACTTC. Drawing the rest from reference TRBV5-1 and TRBJ2-7, the complete variable domain is KAGVTQTPRYLIKTRGQQVTLSCSPISGHRSVSWYQQTPGQGLQFLFEYFSETQRNKGNFPGRFSGRQFSNSRSEMNVSTLELGDSALYLCASSFARGAYEQYFGPGTRLTVT.

J is TRBJ2-3 and V is TRBV20-1; 7 nucleotides line up with TRBD1. The CDR3 contains 13 residues. Germline CDR1 is DFQATT and CDR2 is SNEGSKA (reference sequence). With 5 bases clipped from V and 5 bases from J, the junction kept 7 bases outside the gene matches. In DNA, the CDR3 is TGCAGTGCTGGGACGAACAGGGGAGATACGCAGTATTTT. Encoded protein: CSAGTNRGDTQYF.

The chain has TRBV20-1 and TRBJ1-1, with D unresolved. Trimming cost V 1 base and J 0 bases, with 9 bases left between them. The CDR3 consists of 14 residues. From germline, CDR1 is DFQATT and CDR2 SNEGSKA (reference sequence). The DNA for the CDR3 is TGCAGTGCTAGAGCCCTGGGGTTGAACACTGAAGCTTTCTTT. Its translation: CSARALGLNTEAFF.

The sample holds many counts of this clonotype. This chain uses TRBV11-2 with TRBJ2-1; no reliable D call. Germline CDR1 reads SGHAT; CDR2 reads FQNNGV. This CDR3 contains 15 residues. V shed 2 bases and J shed 0 bases, with 8 bases lying between them. CDR3 in DNA: TGTGCCAGCAGCTTACGAGTGAGCTCCTACAATGAGCAGTTCTTC. Translated, it gives CASSLRVSSYNEQFF.

This clonotype has a handful of counts. This chain uses TRBV7-8 with TRBJ2-7, with D perhaps TRBD1 (5 bases). The V end lost 0 bases, the J end lost 2 bases, and 8 bases lay between the germline ends. The CDR3 is made up of 14 amino acids. The germline V gene encodes CDR1 SGHVS and CDR2 FQNEAQ. DNA of the CDR3: TGTGCCAGCAGCTTAGCAGGGGCAGCCTACGAGCAGTACTTC. Translated, it gives CASSLAGAAYEQYF.

The CDR3 DNA is TGCGCCAGCAGACCCGGACAGGGCCCGTACGCCCTCACAGATACGCAGTATTTT. Residues: CASRPGQGPYALTDTQYF. J is TRBJ2-3 and V is TRBV5-1; 8 nucleotides match TRBD1. V lost 5 bases, J lost 2 bases, and 16 bases stayed unmatched. The CDR3 totals 18 residues. Germline V lookup: CDR1 SGHRS, CDR2 YFSETQ.

This clonotype was seen a few times. As DNA, the CDR3 is TGTGCCATCAGTGTAAGCGGATCTGGAAACACCATATATTTT. This encodes CAISVSGSGNTIYF. This chain links TRBV10-3 with TRBJ1-3; no reliable D call. Germline CDR1 reads ENHRY; CDR2 reads SYGVKD. The CDR3 spans 14 residues. Trimming took off 4 bases at V and 1 base at J, with 8 bases between the two ends.

The chain joins TRBV5-1 to TRBJ2-5, with 13 bases aligning to TRBD2. Trimming removed 6 bases from V and 3 bases from J; junction bases left unmatched: 2. Germline CDR1 is SGHRS and CDR2 is YFSETQ. This CDR3 comprises 14 residues. The CDR3 sequence: CASTGLAGKETQYF. Written as DNA, the CDR3 is TGCGCCAGCACGGGACTAGCGGGGAAAGAGACCCAGTACTTC.

This rearrangement joins TRBV11-2 to TRBJ2-5; tentatively, D is TRBD1 (6 bases). The CDR3 is 17 residues long. V shed 7 bases and J shed 5 bases, with 26 bases lying between them. Germline V gene lookup returns CDR1 SGHAT and CDR2 FQNNGV. The CDR3: CASNSIPSSAGVETQYF. CDR3 nucleotide sequence: TGTGCCAGCAATTCGATCCCTTCATCGGCAGGGGTGGAGACCCAGTACTTC.

The table lists this clonotype with a count of one. The chain joins TRBV20-1 to TRBJ2-7; the match to TRBD2 covers 11 bases. V dropped 7 bases and J dropped 0; count of bases not matched to a gene: 14. Per the germline V gene, CDR1 is DFQATT and CDR2 is SNEGSKA (reference sequence). The CDR3 length is 17 residues. The CDR3 nucleotides are TGCAGTGTCCCCAGAAATTTAGCGGGAGGGCCCTCCTACGAGCAGTACTTC. Translated: CSVPRNLAGGPSYEQYF.

The table lists this clonotype with a few counts. CDR3 DNA sequence: TGTGCCAGCAGCTTGGGCCCGTTAGGGAGCGGGGGCTACGAGCAGTACTTC. Translated: CASSLGPLGSGGYEQYF. J is TRBJ2-7 and V is TRBV5-6; 8 bases match TRBD2. J lost 3 bases, V lost 0 bases, and 11 bases had no gene match. Germline V gene lookup returns CDR1 SGHDT and CDR2 YYEEEE. CDR3 size: 17 residues.

The table lists this clonotype with a few counts. The chain links TRBV9 to TRBJ2-7; D is unclear. Germline V gene sequence: CDR1 SGDLS, CDR2 YYNGEE. Between the trimmed V and J ends, which lost 4 bases and 2 bases, there was a span of 13 bases. The CDR3 loop spans 14 amino acids. The CDR3 sequence is CASSIGQSAYEQYF. In DNA form, the CDR3 reads TGTGCCAGCAGCATTGGTCAGTCCGCCTACGAGCAGTACTTC.

The genes are TRBV15 and TRBJ2-2, with a weak D call TRBD2 (6 bases). The CDR3 is made up of 16 amino acids. V was clipped by 0 bases and J by 7 bases, with 15 bases between them. CDR1 is LNHNV and CDR2 is YYDKDF in the germline V gene (reference sequence). CDR3 sequence reads: CATSRDRAGWFGELFF. The CDR3 DNA reads TGTGCCACCAGCAGAGATAGGGCGGGATGGTTCGGGGAGCTGTTTTTT.

The chain uses TRBV6-5 and TRBJ1-2; 8 bases fit TRBD1. The length of the CDR3 is 14 residues. Germline V CDR1 and CDR2: MNHEY, SVGAGI. Unmatched junction bases numbered 6, after V lost 2 bases and J lost 7 bases. CDR3 DNA sequence: TGTGCCAGCAGTTACGCGTGGCAGGGGGCTGGCTACACCTTC. It translates to CASSYAWQGAGYTF.